The 13 T cell receptor beta chains reported below all come from one sample, sequenced in a study of post-analysis software for immune sequencing data. Findings and caveats of the study: Five or six TRBV segments were significantly more frequent in patients than in controls. TRBV5-6, TRBV5-1 and TRBV20-1 were among these segments.

For these receptors, no antigen is known. Built from TCR beta cDNA, the libraries had unique molecular identifiers in them. TCRdb called the PCR reads again in MiXCR, with one record for every CDR3 protein. The sample lists approximately 660,000 distinct CDR3 sequences, approximately 59% occurring once. The sequenced material came from blood. The receptor source for this set is a girl aged 2-10 years with multiple sclerosis.

CDR3 in DNA: TGTGCCAGCAGCTTAGTCGGGACGGATTACGATGAGCAGTTCTTC. It translates to CASSLVGTDYDEQFF. V gene TRBV11-2 combines with J gene TRBJ2-1; D is possibly TRBD1 or TRBD2 (5 bases each). V was pared by 1 base and J by 8 bases, with 15 bases between. Per the germline V gene, CDR1 is SGHAT and CDR2 is FQNNGV. There are 15 residues in the CDR3.

This clonotype showed up just once. The V and J genes are TRBV10-3 and TRBJ2-7; 12 bases align to TRBD1. With the DNA end fitting TRBJ2-5 better, the J assignment may be wrong. CDR1 is ENHRY, CDR2 SYGVKD, per germline. The length of the CDR3 is 16 residues. DNA for the CDR3: TGTGCCATCAGTATCTCCGGGACAGGGGGCACAAAGACCCAGTACTTC. Amino acids: CAISISGTGGTKTQYF.

The chain joins TRBV15 to TRBJ2-3; 10 positions agree with TRBD2. The germline V gene encodes CDR1 LNHNV and CDR2 YYDKDF (reference sequence). The CDR3 loop spans 17 amino acids. V lost 0 bases and J lost 2; bases outside the gene matches: 5. The CDR3 sequence: CATSRDQLAGYTDTQYF. CDR3 DNA: TGTGCCACCAGCAGAGATCAACTAGCGGGGTACACAGATACGCAGTATTTT. Combining the CDR3 with reference TRBV15 and TRBJ2-3 gives the whole variable domain DAMVIQNPRYQVTQFGKPVTLSCSQTLNHNVMYWYQQKSSQAPKLLFHYYDKDFNNEADTPDNFQSRRPNTSFCFLDIRSPGLGDTAMYLCATSRDQLAGYTDTQYFGPGTRLTVL.

This clonotype was seen only a few times. The rearrangement uses TRBV15 and TRBJ2-1; unclear D gene. The germline V and J ends were trimmed by 3 bases and 9 bases, with 9 bases remaining between them. CDR1 and CDR2 from the germline V gene are LNHNV and YYDKDF (reference sequence). The CDR3 contains 12 residues. CDR3 sequence (DNA): TGTGCCACCAGCAGCAGAGGTGTTGAGCAGTTCTTC. This codes for CATSSRGVEQFF.

In this sample, this clonotype turned up a few times. The V call is TRBV15, the J call TRBJ2-1; D remains unclear. This CDR3 region has 14 residues. The germline V and J ends were trimmed by 7 bases and 7 bases, with 17 bases remaining between them. CDR1 is LNHNV and CDR2 is YYDKDF in the germline V gene (reference sequence). CDR3 DNA sequence: TGTGCCACCAACACGGGCCTCGAAAGGAATGAGCAGTTCTTC. Amino acids: CATNTGLERNEQFF.

This clonotype has just a few counts. The chain links TRBV28 to TRBJ2-3; no clear D. Trimming shortened V by 5 bases and J by 4 bases, and 7 bases separated the two germline ends. This CDR3 is built from 12 residues. CDR1 and CDR2 (germline): MDHEN, SYDVKM. For the CDR3, the DNA is TGTGCCAGCAGTCTAACAGCAGATACGCAGTATTTT. As protein: CASSLTADTQYF.

This clonotype was seen once. Here the CDR3 reads CASSQEKRGALLATINSPLHF. The CDR3, as DNA: TGCGCCAGCAGCCAAGAAAAGCGAGGGGCTCTGCTCGCCACAATTAATTCACCCCTCCACTTT. This chain links TRBV4-1 with TRBJ1-6, with D possibly TRBD1 on 5 matching bases. Germline CDR1 reads MGHRA; CDR2 reads YSYEKL. The CDR3 extends over 21 amino acids. Trimming shortened V by 0 bases and J by 6 bases, and 27 bases separated the two germline ends.

The chain links TRBV12-3 or TRBV12-4 to TRBJ2-5; 9 bases map to TRBD1. With 7 bases clipped from V and 0 bases from J, the junction kept 9 bases outside the gene matches. CDR3 length: 16 residues. CDR3 protein: CASIKGQGRDQETQYF. CDR3 nucleotide sequence: TGTGCCAGCATCAAGGGACAGGGCAGGGACCAAGAGACCCAGTACTTC.

CDR3 sequence: CASSASLAGVNNEQFF. The DNA for the CDR3 is TGTGCCAGCAGCGCCTCCTTAGCGGGAGTTAACAATGAGCAGTTCTTC. This chain joins TRBV7-9 and TRBJ2-1; 9 bases fit TRBD2. Germline CDR1 is SEHNR and CDR2 is FQNEAQ (reference sequence). Trimming cost V 5 bases and J 5 bases; bases outside gene matches: 10. CDR3 length: 16 residues.

This chain connects TRBV24-1 to TRBJ2-5; 9 bases line up with TRBD1. TRBJ2-7 explains the end of the DNA better; the J call may be wrong. CDR3 length: 16 amino acids. In germline, CDR1 is KGHDR, CDR2 SFDVKD. DNA of the CDR3: TGTGCCACCAGTGACCGACCCGGGACAGGGAGCTACGAGCAGTACTTC. Its translation: CATSDRPGTGSYEQYF.

The chain carries TRBV6-4 and TRBJ1-1, with D perhaps TRBD1 (5 bases). Trimming stripped 2 bases from V and 1 base from J, with 5 bases between. The CDR3 has 13 residues. Per the germline V gene, CDR1 is MRHNA and CDR2 is SNTAGT. CDR3 DNA sequence: TGTGCCAGCAGTGACCAGGGGAACACTGAAGCTTTCTTT. Translating gives CASSDQGNTEAFF.

The chain uses TRBV7-9 and TRBJ2-1; 7 bases fit TRBD1. The germline CDR1 and CDR2 sequences are SEHNR and FQNEAQ (reference sequence). The V gene end was trimmed by 5 bases and the J gene end by 2 bases; junction bases not matched to a gene: 6. The CDR3 consists of 15 residues. The CDR3 DNA sequence: TGTGCCAGCAGCCTATGGCAGGGGGCCTACAATGAGCAGTTCTTC. Translated, it gives CASSLWQGAYNEQFF. Full variable domain (missing parts from reference TRBV7-9 and TRBJ2-1): DTGVSQNPRHKITKRGQNVTFRCDPISEHNRLYWYRQTLGQGPEFLTYFQNEAQLEKSRLLSDRFSAERPKGSFSTLEIQRTEQGDSAMYLCASSLWQGAYNEQFFGPGTRLTVL.

The chain recombines TRBV6-2 or TRBV6-3 with TRBJ2-7; maybe TRBD1 (6 bases). The germline gives CDR1 MNHEY, CDR2 SVGEGT. V dropped 5 bases and J dropped 1 base, with 15 bases sitting between them. This CDR3 spans 15 amino acids. CDR3 protein: CASSRQGPLSYEQYF. The CDR3 nucleotides are TGTGCCAGCAGTCGCCAGGGGCCTTTATCCTACGAGCAGTACTTC.